The entry below describes one T cell receptor (beta chain). Which antigen it targets is not known. The record has no base qualities; no much larger clone is one base away. The sample originates from a study of T cell repertoires in cytomegalovirus infection (dated by TCRdb to between 2018 and 2021). For context, the study as a whole: The peptide stimulations were aimed at well-studied HLA-B-restricted epitopes as well as recently identified HLA-C-restricted CMV epitopes, whose presentation resists viral immunomodulation. Donor HLA type was relevant to the analysis, because carriage of CMV infection together with the matching HLA type was indicated by public TCR beta signatures.

The germline V gene encodes CDR1 SEHNR and CDR2 FQNEAQ (reference sequence). CDR3 length: 13 amino acids, cysteine to phenylalanine. CDR3 DNA only is kept here, 39 bases in frame from base 1. V is shortened by 4 bases, J by 11 bases, and the region joining them spans 14 bases. On the study overall, not on this receptor specifically: In the ex vivo response, HLA-C-restricted CMV-specific TCR beta clonotypes were dominant, and in two of eight donors the single most frequent clonotype came from this HLA-C-restricted group. Carriers of CMV infection plus the relevant HLA type were discriminated by the cumulative frequency of public TCR beta family members in the study cohort and in an independent roughly 370-donor cohort.

The listed sequencing device is Illumina HiSeq 1500. TCRdb trimmed public reads at Q25 via fastp, called clones via MiXCR and kept in-frame beta chains. Every distinct CDR3 protein forms one entry, paired with its most common genes and DNA. Within this sample are 400,000 to 600,000 distinct CDR3 sequences, with approximately 42% of them counted one time only. The ten largest clones add up to around 44% of the sample. The treatment or condition label of this sample denotes: in vitro stimulation with specific CMV peptide epitopes to enrich CMV-specific T cells. The chain is assembled from TRBV7-9 and TRBJ1-4; no D gene can be assigned with confidence. The receptor was derived from a human donor in good health (CMV status not recorded). Some clones in this sample may be carry-over from other donors' samples. Here the sequenced sample was cultured PBMCs, taken from culture after CMV antigen stimulation. The CDR3 amino acid sequence is: CASSSGNREKLFF. In nucleotide form, the sequence is TGTGCCAGCAGCTCCGGTAACCGGGAGAAACTGTTTTTT.